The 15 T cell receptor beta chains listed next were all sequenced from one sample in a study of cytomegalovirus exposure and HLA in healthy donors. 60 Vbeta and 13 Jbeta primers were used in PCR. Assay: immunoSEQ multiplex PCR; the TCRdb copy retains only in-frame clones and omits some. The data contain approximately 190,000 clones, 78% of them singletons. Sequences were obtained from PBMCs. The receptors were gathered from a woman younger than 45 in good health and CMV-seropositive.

CDR3 protein: CASSTNYEQYF. CDR3 nucleotide sequence: TGTGCCAGCAGCACCAACTACGAGCAGTACTTC. J is TRBJ2-5 and V is TRBV21-1; whether TRBD2, the table's D call, matches the DNA was not checked. The DNA end is more similar to TRBJ2-7, so the J call may be wrong. TRBV21-1 is given as a pseudogene. The CDR3 loop spans 11 amino acids.

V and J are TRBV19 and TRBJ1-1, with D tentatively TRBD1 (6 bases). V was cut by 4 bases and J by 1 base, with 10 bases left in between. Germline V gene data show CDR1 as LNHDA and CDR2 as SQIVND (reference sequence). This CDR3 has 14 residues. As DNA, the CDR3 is TGTGCCAGTAGTAAGGGCAGGGGGAACACTGAAGCTTTCTTT. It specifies CASSKGRGNTEAFF.

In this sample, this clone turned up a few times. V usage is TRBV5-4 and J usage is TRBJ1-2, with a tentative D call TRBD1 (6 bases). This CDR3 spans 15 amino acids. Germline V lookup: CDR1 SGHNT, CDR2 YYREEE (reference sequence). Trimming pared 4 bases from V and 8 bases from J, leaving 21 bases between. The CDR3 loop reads CASSPRSISGEGYTF. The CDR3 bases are TGTGCCAGCAGCCCCAGAAGTATTTCAGGGGAAGGCTACACCTTC.

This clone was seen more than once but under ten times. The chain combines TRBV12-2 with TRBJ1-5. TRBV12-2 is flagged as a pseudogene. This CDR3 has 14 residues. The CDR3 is CASRLGGGTQPQHF. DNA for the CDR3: TGTGCAAGTCGCTTAGGGGGGGGAACTCAGCCCCAGCATTTT.

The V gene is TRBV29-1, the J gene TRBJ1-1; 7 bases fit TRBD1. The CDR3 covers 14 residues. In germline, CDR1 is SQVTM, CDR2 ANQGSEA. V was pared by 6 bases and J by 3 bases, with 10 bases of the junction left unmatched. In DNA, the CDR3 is TGCAGCGTCACAGCAACCGGGACAGACACTGAAGCTTTCTTT. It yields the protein CSVTATGTDTEAFF.

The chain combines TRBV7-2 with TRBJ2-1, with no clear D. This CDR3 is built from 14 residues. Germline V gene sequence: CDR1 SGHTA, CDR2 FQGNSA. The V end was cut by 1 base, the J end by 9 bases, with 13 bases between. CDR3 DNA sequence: TGTGCCAGCAGCTTAGGTGCGCACTCCACTGAGCAGTTCTTC. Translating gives CASSLGAHSTEQFF.

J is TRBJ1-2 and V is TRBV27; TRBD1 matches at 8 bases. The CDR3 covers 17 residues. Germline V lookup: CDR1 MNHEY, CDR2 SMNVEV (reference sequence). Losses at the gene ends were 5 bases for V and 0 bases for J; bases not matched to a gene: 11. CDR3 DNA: TGTGCCAGCAGTGGGGGCCGGGACAGGCTACCTAACTATGGCTACACCTTC. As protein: CASSGGRDRLPNYGYTF.

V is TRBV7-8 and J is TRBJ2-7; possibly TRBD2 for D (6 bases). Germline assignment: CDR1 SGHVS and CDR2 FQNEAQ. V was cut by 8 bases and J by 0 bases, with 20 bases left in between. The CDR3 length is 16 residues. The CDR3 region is CASYPGLTPSSYEQYF. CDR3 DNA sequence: TGTGCCAGCTACCCGGGACTCACCCCGAGCTCCTACGAGCAGTACTTC.

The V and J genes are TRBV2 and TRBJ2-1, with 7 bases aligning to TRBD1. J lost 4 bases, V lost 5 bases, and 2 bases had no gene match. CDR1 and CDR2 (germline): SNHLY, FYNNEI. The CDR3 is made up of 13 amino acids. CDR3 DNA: TGTGCCAGCAGTCGACAGGGTTACAATGAGCAGTTCTTC. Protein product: CASSRQGYNEQFF.

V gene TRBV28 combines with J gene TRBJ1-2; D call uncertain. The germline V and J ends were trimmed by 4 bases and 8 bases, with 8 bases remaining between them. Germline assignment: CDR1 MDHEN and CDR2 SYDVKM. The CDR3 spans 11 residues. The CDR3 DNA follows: TGTGCCAGCAGTTCCCTCCAGGGCTACACCTTC. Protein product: CASSSLQGYTF.

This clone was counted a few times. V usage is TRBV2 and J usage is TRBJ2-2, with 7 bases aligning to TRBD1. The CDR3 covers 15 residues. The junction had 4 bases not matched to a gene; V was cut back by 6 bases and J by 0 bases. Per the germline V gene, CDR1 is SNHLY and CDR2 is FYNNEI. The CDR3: CASRGTVSNTGELFF. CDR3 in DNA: TGTGCCAGCAGAGGGACAGTCTCGAACACCGGGGAGCTGTTTTTT.

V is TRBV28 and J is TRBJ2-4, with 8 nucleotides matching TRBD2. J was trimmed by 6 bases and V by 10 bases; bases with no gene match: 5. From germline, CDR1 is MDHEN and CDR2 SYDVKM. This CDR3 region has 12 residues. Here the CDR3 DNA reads TGTGCCACCGCGGGGGGCCCAAACATTCAGTACTTC. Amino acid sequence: CATAGGPNIQYF.

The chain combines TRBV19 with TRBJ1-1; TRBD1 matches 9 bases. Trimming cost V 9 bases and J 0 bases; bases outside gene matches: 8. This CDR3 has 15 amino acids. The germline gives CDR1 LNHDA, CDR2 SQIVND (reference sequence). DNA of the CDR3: TGTGCCAGCCGGGACAGGGTGATTTTGAACACTGAAGCTTTCTTT. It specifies CASRDRVILNTEAFF.

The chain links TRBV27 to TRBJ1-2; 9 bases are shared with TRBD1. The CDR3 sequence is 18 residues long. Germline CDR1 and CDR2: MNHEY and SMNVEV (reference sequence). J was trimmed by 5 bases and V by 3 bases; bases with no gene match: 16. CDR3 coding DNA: TGTGCCAGCAGTTTCCAGGCCGCCAGGACAGGGGCTCCTTATGGCTACACCTTC. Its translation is CASSFQAARTGAPYGYTF.

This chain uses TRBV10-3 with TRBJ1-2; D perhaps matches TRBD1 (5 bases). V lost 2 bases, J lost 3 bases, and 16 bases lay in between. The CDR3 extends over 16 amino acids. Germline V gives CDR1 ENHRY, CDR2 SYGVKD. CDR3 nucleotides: TGTGCCATCAGTGAGGGGGGACTCCGGCTTGACTATGGCTACACCTTC. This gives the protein CAISEGGLRLDYGYTF.